The 27 T cell receptor beta chains below all came from one sample that was sequenced in a study of radiotherapy plus CTLA-4 blockade in lung cancer. Profiling relied on immunoSEQ multiplex PCR, and the TCRdb table lists in-frame clones only, not all of them. The repertoire holds some 71,000 clones, with around 69% as singletons. The sequenced sample was peripheral blood, obtained from a patient treated with radiotherapy plus ipilimumab. Receptors were obtained from a human donor with non-small cell lung cancer whose response to radiotherapy plus ipilimumab could not be evaluated. Some clones in this sample may be carry-over from other donors' samples.

The chain carries TRBV29-1 and TRBJ2-3; 10 bases agree with TRBD2. V gave up 5 bases and J gave up 1 base; unmatched junction bases: 6. Germline loops: CDR1 SQVTM, CDR2 ANQGSEA. The CDR3 runs 15 residues. The CDR3 loop is CSVREGLAGTDTQYF. CDR3 DNA sequence: TGCAGCGTTCGAGAAGGACTAGCGGGCACAGATACGCAGTATTTT.

The rearrangement uses TRBV4-3 and TRBJ2-1; 16 positions match TRBD2. The CDR3 totals 15 residues. Germline-derived CDR1 and CDR2 are LGHNA and YSLEER. V was clipped by 4 bases and J by 9 bases; unmatched bases: 3. CDR3 residues: CASSPGLAGGPEQFF. CDR3 DNA: TGCGCCAGCAGCCCGGGACTAGCGGGGGGGCCTGAGCAGTTCTTC.

CDR3 sequence: CASSSLGRGYEQYF. The CDR3 bases are TGCGCCAGCAGCTCGCTCGGCAGGGGGTACGAGCAGTACTTC. The chain has TRBV5-1 and TRBJ2-7, with 7 bases aligning to TRBD1. Germline trimming cut 3 bases from V and 4 bases from J; bases unmatched to any gene: 7. Germline V gene data show CDR1 as SGHRS and CDR2 as YFSETQ. The CDR3 is 14 residues long.

The table lists this clone with a few counts. The V gene is TRBV6-1, the J gene TRBJ2-1; the D gene is possibly TRBD1 (6 bases). V was pared by 2 bases and J by 1 base, with 18 bases between. Per germline, CDR1 MNHNS and CDR2 SASEGT. There are 18 residues in the CDR3. The CDR3 nucleotides are TGTGCCAGCAGTGAATATTCCTTGAGTGGACAGTCCTACAATGAGCAGTTCTTC. This sequence encodes CASSEYSLSGQSYNEQFF.

V gene TRBV6-1 combines with J gene TRBJ1-2; possible D gene TRBD1, 6 bases. The CDR3 totals 15 residues. Germline values: CDR1 MNHNS, CDR2 SASEGT. Trimming removed 1 base from V and 5 bases from J, with 14 bases in between. The CDR3 region is CASSEGARGAYGYTF. In nucleotides, the CDR3 is TGTGCCAGCAGTGAAGGTGCCAGGGGAGCTTATGGCTACACCTTC.

At least ten counts were recorded for this clone. The chain recombines TRBV7-9 with TRBJ1-2, with a possible D match to TRBD1 (5 bases). Germline V CDR1 and CDR2: SEHNR, FQNEAQ (reference sequence). The CDR3 is 13 residues long. Trimming shortened V by 7 bases and J by 7 bases, and 16 bases separated the two germline ends. The chain's CDR3 is CASTITRGSGYTF. Here the CDR3 DNA reads TGTGCCAGCACCATTACAAGGGGATCTGGCTACACCTTC.

The rearrangement joins TRBV7-9 to TRBJ1-4; 8 bases line up with TRBD1. This CDR3 comprises 14 residues. V dropped 6 bases and J dropped 5; count of bases not matched to a gene: 5. Germline CDR1 is SEHNR and CDR2 is FQNEAQ (reference sequence). The CDR3 loop reads CASRQGGTNEKLFF. As DNA, the CDR3 is TGTGCCAGCAGACAGGGGGGGACAAATGAAAAACTGTTTTTT.

The V call is TRBV28, the J call TRBJ1-5; 8 bases line up with TRBD1. The CDR3 runs to 18 residues. Germline V CDR1 and CDR2: MDHEN, SYDVKM. V lost 3 bases to trimming and J lost 3 bases; unmatched junction nucleotides: 13. The CDR3 nucleotides read TGTGCCAGCAGTTTTTTCCTACAGGACAGGGATAACAATCAGCCCCAGCATTTT. Its translation is CASSFFLQDRDNNQPQHF. Variable domain in full (rest from reference TRBV28 and TRBJ1-5): DVKVTQSSRYLVKRTGEKVFLECVQDMDHENMFWYRQDPGLGLRLIYFSYDVKMKEKGDIPEGYSVSREKKERFSLILESASTNQTSMYLCASSFFLQDRDNNQPQHFGDGTRLSIL.

The genes are TRBV7-3 and TRBJ2-4, with 11 positions matching TRBD2. The germline gives CDR1 SGHTA, CDR2 FQGTGA. V lost 7 bases to trimming and J lost 5 bases; unmatched junction nucleotides: 13. This CDR3 has 17 amino acids. CDR3 protein: CASNLRQTSGEENIQYF. In DNA form, the CDR3 reads TGTGCCAGCAACCTTAGGCAGACTAGCGGGGAGGAAAACATTCAGTACTTC.

This chain links TRBV9 with TRBJ2-1; 9 nucleotides line up with TRBD2. CDR1 SGDLS and CDR2 YYNGEE come from the germline V gene. V was pared by 2 bases and J by 5 bases, with 8 bases of the junction left unmatched. The CDR3 spans 16 residues. DNA for the CDR3: TGTGCCAGCAGCGTCCTCGGGGCGGGGGGGAACAATGAGCAGTTCTTC. Translating it yields CASSVLGAGGNNEQFF.

The V gene is TRBV6-6, the J gene TRBJ1-4, with 8 bases matching TRBD1. The CDR3 length is 14 residues. The V gene's germline CDR1 is MNHNY and CDR2 SVGAGI (reference sequence). V lost 10 bases to trimming and J lost 4 bases; unmatched junction nucleotides: 8. CDR3 amino acids: CATLPGQVNEKLFF. In DNA form, the CDR3 reads TGTGCCACCTTACCGGGACAGGTTAATGAAAAACTGTTTTTT.

The rearrangement uses TRBV5-4 and TRBJ2-5; 9 bases match TRBD1. Germline V CDR1 and CDR2: SGHNT, YYREEE (reference sequence). The CDR3 has 15 residues. The ends lost 2 bases at V and 1 base at J; junction bases unmatched: 3. CDR3 nucleotides: TGTGCCAGCAGCTTACAGACAGGGGGCCAAGAGACCCAGTACTTC. Amino acids: CASSLQTGGQETQYF.

This clone was detected a few times. V gene TRBV5-4 combines with J gene TRBJ1-1, with 10 bases lining up with TRBD1. The trim removed 2 bases at V and 0 bases at J, leaving 7 bases unmatched. CDR1 is SGHNT, CDR2 YYREEE, per germline (reference sequence). This CDR3 has 17 amino acids. Here the CDR3 reads CASSLRTGGWVNTEAFF. DNA of the CDR3: TGTGCCAGCAGCTTACGGACAGGGGGATGGGTGAACACTGAAGCTTTCTTT.

The count of this clone is one. The chain joins TRBV27 to TRBJ1-6; D is perhaps TRBD1 (6 bases). Germline V gene data show CDR1 as MNHEY and CDR2 as SMNVEV (reference sequence). V was clipped by 5 bases and J by 9 bases, with 14 bases between them. This CDR3 region has 14 residues. CDR3 residues: CASSLQRTVSPLHF. CDR3 in DNA: TGTGCCAGCAGTCTCCAGAGGACAGTTTCACCCCTCCACTTT.

This chain uses TRBV6-5 with TRBJ1-1, with D possibly being TRBD1 (5 bases). Trimming took off 0 bases at V and 4 bases at J, with 9 bases between the two ends. The CDR3 is made up of 14 amino acids. From germline, CDR1 is MNHEY and CDR2 SVGAGI. The CDR3 sequence is CASSYSGGFTEAFF. CDR3 DNA sequence: TGTGCCAGCAGTTACTCCGGGGGATTCACTGAAGCTTTCTTT.

The genes are TRBV5-4 and TRBJ2-5; TRBD1 might be the D (5 bases). The ends were cut back, 4 bases at V and 4 bases at J, with 11 bases in the middle. This CDR3 region has 13 residues. The germline CDR1 and CDR2 sequences are SGHNT and YYREEE (reference sequence). Written as DNA, the CDR3 is TGTGCCAGCAGCGCAGGGATGGGAGAGACCCAGTACTTC. Amino acids: CASSAGMGETQYF.

The chain employs TRBV4-2 and TRBJ2-7, with 7 bases that match TRBD1. Germline trimming cut 2 bases from V and 2 bases from J; bases unmatched to any gene: 6. The germline V gene encodes CDR1 LGHNA and CDR2 YNFKEQ. The CDR3 covers 15 residues. Here the CDR3 reads CASSQQTGLTYEQYF. DNA for the CDR3: TGTGCCAGCAGCCAACAGACAGGGCTCACCTACGAGCAGTACTTC.

The genes are TRBV5-1 and TRBJ1-1; the D is unclear. With 0 bases removed from V and 3 bases from J, the gap between germline ends came to 6 bases. The CDR3 consists of 13 residues. The V gene's germline CDR1 is SGHRS and CDR2 YFSETQ. The CDR3 DNA follows: TGCGCCAGCAGCTTGGGGCCAGACACTGAAGCTTTCTTT. Its protein is CASSLGPDTEAFF.

The chain has TRBV7-2 and TRBJ2-1, with D possibly matching TRBD2 (5 bases). In germline, CDR1 is SGHTA, CDR2 FQGNSA. The CDR3 is 16 amino acids. V lost 3 bases and J lost 1, with 13 bases in between. The CDR3 reads CASSFSGAKSYNEQFF. The CDR3 region has the DNA TGTGCCAGCAGCTTCAGCGGTGCGAAATCCTACAATGAGCAGTTCTTC.

The genes are TRBV11-2 and TRBJ2-2, with 7 bases matching TRBD1. The ends lost 5 bases at V and 4 bases at J; junction bases unmatched: 4. Germline V gene sequence: CDR1 SGHAT, CDR2 FQNNGV. The length of the CDR3 is 14 residues. The DNA for the CDR3 is TGTGCCAGCAGCCCCACAGGGGTCACCGGGGAGCTGTTTTTT. This sequence encodes CASSPTGVTGELFF.

V and J are TRBV11-3 and TRBJ2-2, with 10 positions matching TRBD2. J gave up 4 bases and V 6 bases, and 8 bases lay outside the gene matches. Germline V CDR1 and CDR2: SGHNT, YENEEA. The CDR3 has 16 amino acids. CDR3 sequence: CASSPSSGGGTGELFF. CDR3 in DNA: TGTGCCAGCAGTCCTTCTAGCGGGGGCGGCACCGGGGAGCTGTTTTTT.

J is TRBJ2-5 and V is TRBV29-1, with D hard to call. From germline, CDR1 is SQVTM and CDR2 ANQGSEA. V dropped 5 bases and J dropped 5 bases, with 9 bases sitting between them. The length of the CDR3 is 11 residues. For the CDR3, the DNA is TGCAGCGTTCACCAGGCGGAGACCCAGTACTTC. It is translated as CSVHQAETQYF.

The chain combines TRBV27 with TRBJ2-3; 10 bases match TRBD1. Germline V gives CDR1 MNHEY, CDR2 SMNVEV (reference sequence). The CDR3 spans 16 residues. Germline trimming cut 3 bases from V and 6 bases from J; bases unmatched to any gene: 9. CDR3 in amino acids: CASSFIPGQGSDTQYF. DNA of the CDR3: TGTGCCAGCAGTTTCATTCCGGGACAGGGGTCGGATACGCAGTATTTT.

The V call is TRBV7-2, the J call TRBJ1-2; no firm D call. V was shortened by 3 bases and J by 2 bases, with 7 bases between the two germline ends. CDR1 and CDR2 (germline): SGHTA, FQGNSA. The CDR3 contains 13 residues. CDR3 protein: CASSLAGNYGYTF. CDR3 in DNA: TGTGCCAGCAGCTTGGCGGGGAACTATGGCTACACCTTC.

The V and J genes are TRBV29-1 and TRBJ2-5; TRBD2 matches 7 bases. The J segment lost 2 bases and the V segment lost 6 bases, leaving 6 bases of the junction unmatched. Germline CDR1 and CDR2: SQVTM and ANQGSEA. CDR3 length: 13 amino acids. The CDR3 coding sequence is TGCAGCGTCGGGGGGAGCGGACAAGAGACCCAGTACTTC. It encodes CSVGGSGQETQYF.

The chain joins TRBV7-9 to TRBJ1-1; the D gene is possibly TRBD1 (5 bases). Germline V gene lookup returns CDR1 SEHNR and CDR2 FQNEAQ (reference sequence). V was pared by 4 bases and J by 4 bases, with 16 bases between. This CDR3 contains 15 residues. The CDR3 here is CASSSPLGGGTEAFF. The CDR3, as DNA: TGTGCCAGCAGCTCTCCCTTGGGGGGAGGCACTGAAGCTTTCTTT. The full variable domain, with the rest looked up from reference TRBV7-9 and TRBJ1-1, is DTGVSQNPRHKITKRGQNVTFRCDPISEHNRLYWYRQTLGQGPEFLTYFQNEAQLEKSRLLSDRFSAERPKGSFSTLEIQRTEQGDSAMYLCASSSPLGGGTEAFFGQGTRLTVV.

The rearrangement joins TRBV18 to TRBJ1-1; D not certain. This CDR3 has 14 residues. The V end lost 3 bases, the J end lost 3 bases, and 11 bases lay between the germline ends. Germline CDR1 KGHSH, CDR2 LQKENI. CDR3 protein: CASSPSSGYTEAFF. DNA of the CDR3: TGTGCCAGCTCACCGTCCTCGGGGTACACTGAAGCTTTCTTT. The full variable domain, with the rest looked up from reference TRBV18 and TRBJ1-1, is NAGVMQNPRHLVRRRGQEARLRCSPMKGHSHVYWYRQLPEEGLKFMVYLQKENIIDESGMPKERFSAEFPKEGPSILRIQQVVRGDSAAYFCASSPSSGYTEAFFGQGTRLTVV.